These T cell receptor beta chains were read from a single sample in a study of shared clonotypes between healthy human individuals. The table came from immunoSEQ multiplex PCR; TCRdb's copy has only in-frame clones and leaves some out. The sample includes 2 million to 3 million clones, over 85% of them seen just once. The sequencing input was naive CD4+ T cells sorted from blood. The source of these receptors is a man aged 18 to 29 in good health. The CDR3 runs from the conserved cysteine through the conserved F or W. D genes are given only for firm matches. For some rows the clone size is stated as once, few or many, or as a class when expanded; others skip it.

clone size,D gene,J gene,V gene,CDR3 protein,CDR3 DNA
NA,TRBD2,TRBJ2-2,TRBV7-9,CASSPFGGDTGELFF,TGTGCCAGCAGCCCATTTGGGGGGGACACCGGGGAGCTGTTTTTT
NA,NA,TRBJ2-2,TRBV10-3,CATKTPRNTGELFF,TGTGCCACCAAAACCCCAAGAAACACCGGGGAGCTGTTTTTT
NA,NA,TRBJ1-6,TRBV18,CASSPLDSSPLHF,TGTGCCAGCTCACCACTAGATAGTTCACCCCTCCACTTT
NA,NA,TRBJ2-7,TRBV6-5,CASSYSEGRAYEQYF,TGTGCCAGCAGTTACTCGGAGGGGCGGGCCTACGAGCAGTACTTC
once,NA,TRBJ2-2,TRBV6-1,CASSEGHWNTGELFF,TGTGCCAGCAGTGAAGGACACTGGAACACCGGGGAGCTGTTTTTT
once,NA,TRBJ2-2,TRBV2,CASSGDSNTGELFF,TGTGCCAGCAGCGGGGACTCGAACACCGGGGAGCTGTTTTTT
NA,NA,TRBJ2-1,TRBV5-6,CASSYIRNEQFF,TGTGCCAGCAGCTACATCCGGAATGAGCAGTTCTTC
once,NA,TRBJ2-5,TRBV10-3,CAIRRRAAGETQYF,TGTGCCATCAGGCGGCGGGCGGCCGGGGAGACCCAGTACTTC
NA,NA,TRBJ2-4,TRBV6-1,CASSNGRLLGNIQYF,TGTGCCAGCAGTAACGGCCGCCTTTTGGGAAACATTCAGTACTTC
once,NA,TRBJ2-2,TRBV5-1,CASSSEARVAGELFF,TGCGCCAGCAGCTCGGAAGCTCGGGTCGCCGGGGAGCTGTTTTTT
few,NA,TRBJ1-3,TRBV6-1,CASGTVIDSGNTIYF,TGTGCCAGCGGGACGGTGATCGACTCTGGAAACACCATATATTTT
NA,NA,TRBJ1-1,TRBV6-1,CASLDLGRNTEAFF,TGTGCCAGCCTCGACCTGGGTAGGAACACTGAAGCTTTCTTT
once,TRBD1,TRBJ2-7,TRBV10-3,CAISEWLRDRGGYEQYF,TGTGCCATCAGTGAGTGGCTAAGGGACAGGGGGGGATACGAGCAGTACTTC
NA,NA,TRBJ1-1,TRBV7-9,CASSLFQAGNTEAFF,TGTGCCAGCAGCTTATTTCAGGCAGGGAACACTGAAGCTTTCTTT
NA,TRBD2,TRBJ2-5,TRBV6-5,CASRGLAAKETQYF,TGTGCCAGCAGGGGACTAGCGGCGAAAGAGACCCAGTACTTC
NA,TRBD1,TRBJ1-1,TRBV5-1,CASSPGDRALNTEAFF,TGCGCCAGCAGCCCGGGGGACAGGGCGTTGAACACTGAAGCTTTCTTT
NA,NA,TRBJ2-1,TRBV7-2,CASSPDPYYNEQFF,TGTGCCAGCAGCCCAGATCCGTATTACAATGAGCAGTTCTTC
NA,TRBD2,TRBJ2-5,TRBV11-2,CASRKPGTSGKTQYF,TGTGCCAGCAGAAAGCCCGGGACTAGCGGAAAGACCCAGTACTTC
NA,NA,TRBJ2-1,TRBV2,CASSEYFSYNEQFF,TGTGCCAGCAGTGAGTACTTTTCCTACAATGAGCAGTTCTTC
NA,TRBD1,TRBJ2-7,TRBV9,CASSVAPRDSPYEQYF,TGTGCCAGCAGCGTAGCTCCCCGGGACAGTCCCTACGAGCAGTACTTC
NA,NA,TRBJ1-6,TRBV7-2,CASSLKQNLISYNSPLHF,TGTGCCAGCAGCTTAAAACAGAATCTTATCTCCTATAATTCACCCCTCCACTTT
NA,TRBD1,TRBJ1-1,TRBV10-3,CAIAVGTGTIGSEAFF,TGTGCCATCGCTGTCGGGACAGGGACGATTGGGTCTGAAGCTTTCTTT
NA,TRBD2,TRBJ2-3,TRBV5-8,CASSLSGGGDTQYF,TGTGCCAGCAGCCTTAGCGGGGGAGGAGATACGCAGTATTTT
NA,NA,TRBJ2-3,TRBV5-4,CASSQTRGTASTDTQYF,TGTGCCAGCAGCCAAACGAGGGGAACGGCTAGCACAGATACGCAGTATTTT
NA,NA,TRBJ2-3,TRBV5-4,CASSGDAADTQYF,TGTGCCAGCAGCGGGGACGCGGCAGATACGCAGTATTTT
NA,NA,TRBJ2-6,TRBV6-6,CASSLLQGSGANVLTF,TGTGCCAGCAGTTTACTACAGGGCTCTGGGGCCAACGTCCTGACTTTC
once,NA,TRBJ1-5,TRBV10-3,CAISADGGQPQHF,TGTGCCATCAGTGCCGACGGCGGTCAGCCCCAGCATTTT
NA,TRBD1,TRBJ1-5,TRBV6-6,CASSLTGDGQPQHF,TGTGCCAGCAGCTTGACAGGGGACGGCCAGCCCCAGCATTTT
NA,TRBD2,TRBJ2-3,TRBV7-2,CASSSRPTSGRPDTQYF,TGTGCCAGCAGCTCGAGGCCGACTAGCGGGAGGCCAGATACGCAGTATTTT
few,NA,TRBJ2-7,TRBV30,CAWSGISYEQYF,TGTGCCTGGAGCGGGATCTCCTACGAGCAGTACTTC
NA,NA,TRBJ1-4,TRBV7-9,CASSVHNEKLFF,TGTGCCAGCAGCGTACACAACGAAAAACTGTTTTTT
NA,NA,TRBJ2-4,TRBV7-9,CASSPNELGAKNIQYF,TGTGCCAGCAGCCCCAACGAATTGGGGGCCAAAAACATTCAGTACTTC
NA,TRBD2,TRBJ2-1,TRBV7-8,CASSLVPGLAGYNEQFF,TGTGCCAGCAGCTTAGTCCCGGGACTAGCGGGATACAATGAGCAGTTCTTC
NA,TRBD1,TRBJ2-3,TRBV25-1,CASSLGQGVYTQYF,TGTGCCAGCAGTCTTGGACAGGGGGTTTATACGCAGTATTTT
NA,NA,TRBJ1-6,TRBV5-6,CASSYRSGASPLHF,TGTGCCAGCTCCTACCGGTCGGGAGCGTCACCCCTCCACTTT
few,NA,TRBJ1-6,TRBV7-9,CASSSEDSPLHF,TGTGCCAGCAGCTCGGAAGATTCACCCCTCCACTTT
NA,NA,TRBJ1-1,TRBV10-3,CAISDGRDTEAFF,TGTGCCATCAGTGATGGCAGGGACACTGAAGCTTTCTTT
NA,NA,TRBJ1-2,TRBV6-1,CASSDPGHHGYTF,TGTGCCAGCAGTGATCCGGGACACCACGGCTACACCTTC
NA,NA,TRBJ2-2,TRBV18,CASSPSRDTGELFF,TGTGCCAGCTCACCGTCGAGGGACACCGGGGAGCTGTTTTTT
NA,NA,TRBJ1-1,TRBV7-9,CASSLGAVMNTEAFF,TGTGCCAGCAGCTTAGGGGCAGTCATGAACACTGAAGCTTTCTTT
NA,TRBD1,TRBJ2-5,TRBV5-1,CASSHGQGEETQYF,TGCGCCAGCAGTCACGGACAGGGGGAGGAGACCCAGTACTTC
NA,NA,TRBJ2-6,TRBV21-1,CASTPKTGANVLTF,TGTGCCAGCACCCCCAAGACAGGGGCCAACGTCCTGACTTTC
NA,NA,TRBJ2-3,TRBV30,CAWSVGRADTQYF,TGTGCCTGGAGTGTAGGTAGGGCAGATACGCAGTATTTT
NA,NA,TRBJ2-2,TRBV7-9,CASSPLGSGNTGELFF,TGTGCCAGCAGCCCCCTAGGTAGCGGGAACACCGGGGAGCTGTTTTTT
NA,NA,TRBJ1-5,TRBV29-1,CSVARDSNQPQHF,TGCAGCGTTGCCAGGGATAGCAATCAGCCCCAGCATTTT
NA,NA,TRBJ2-5,TRBV29-1,CSVSVWSETQYF,TGCAGCGTTTCGGTATGGTCGGAGACCCAGTACTTC
NA,NA,TRBJ2-7,TRBV7-8,CASSIPRGRRYEQYF,TGTGCCAGCAGCATCCCTCGGGGTCGGCGGTACGAGCAGTACTTC
NA,TRBD2,TRBJ2-1,TRBV6-5,CASSYGGGRANEQFF,TGTGCCAGCAGTTACGGCGGCGGGAGGGCCAATGAGCAGTTCTTC
NA,NA,TRBJ2-2,TRBV4-2,CASSQELANTGELFF,TGTGCCAGCAGCCAAGAGCTAGCGAACACCGGGGAGCTGTTTTTT
once,TRBD1,TRBJ2-1,TRBV5-4,CASSPDRGAYNEQFF,TGTGCCAGCAGCCCAGACAGGGGGGCCTACAATGAGCAGTTCTTC
NA,TRBD1,TRBJ1-1,TRBV5-1,CASSSQTTGGAEAFF,TGCGCCAGCAGTTCTCAAACCACAGGGGGGGCTGAAGCTTTCTTT
NA,NA,TRBJ1-2,TRBV30,CAWSFPNGYTF,TGTGCCTGGAGTTTCCCTAATGGCTACACCTTC
NA,TRBD2,TRBJ2-4,TRBV4-3,CASSQDSSGRVLAKNIQYF,TGCGCCAGCAGCCAAGATTCCAGCGGGAGGGTCCTAGCCAAAAACATTCAGTACTTC
NA,NA,TRBJ1-1,TRBV7-9,CASSLGGTHTEAFF,TGTGCCAGCAGCTTAGGTGGGACACACACTGAAGCTTTCTTT
NA,NA,TRBJ1-2,TRBV28,CASTAGHSDFNYGYTF,TGTGCCAGCACTGCCGGACACTCAGATTTTAACTATGGCTACACCTTC
NA,NA,TRBJ2-7,TRBV5-1,CASSLDGTSYKQYF,TGCGCCAGCAGCTTGGACGGGACTTCGTACAAGCAGTACTTC
NA,NA,TRBJ2-2,TRBV14,CASSQVRGTNGGELFF,TGTGCCAGCAGCCAAGTACGGGGGACGAATGGCGGGGAGCTGTTTTTT